These T cell receptor beta chains were read from a single sample in a study of type 1 regulatory T cells. Antigen specificity for these receptors is unknown. TCRdb reprocessed the reads with MiXCR, giving one entry per CDR3 protein. The sample holds tens of thousands of distinct CDR3 sequences, about 48% seen once. Sequencing used cultured non-Tr1 T cells, either the whole culture or a sorted T cell fraction (not recorded which). The receptors stem from a human donor in good health. The CDR3 runs from the conserved cysteine through the conserved F or W. The D gene is left open where the match is weak. Some rows have no size entry. The others give once, few or many, or a class for an expanded clone.

- | TRBJ1-6 | few | TRBV7-8 | TGTGCCAGCAGCTTCGTCCGGGCCTATAATTCACCCCTCCACTTT | CASSFVRAYNSPLHF
TRBD1 | TRBJ1-5 | - | TRBV7-2 | TGTGCCAGCGGTTGGGCGACAGGGGTCGACAATCAGCCCCAGCATTTT | CASGWATGVDNQPQHF
TRBD2 | TRBJ2-1 | - | TRBV11-2 | TGTGCCAGCAGACTCGAAGCCGGGACTAGCGGTGAGTTCTTC | CASRLEAGTSGEFF
TRBD2 | TRBJ2-1 | few | TRBV10-3 | TGTGCCATCAGTGAGTCTAGCGGGGGACCAATTGAGCAGTTCTTC | CAISESSGGPIEQFF
- | TRBJ2-3 | few | TRBV2 | TGTGCCAGCAGTGACCGAGGAGATACGCAGTATTTT | CASSDRGDTQYF
- | TRBJ1-2 | few | TRBV10-3 | TGTGCCATCAAACCGGAAGGGGCAGGGTTGTATGGCTACACCTTC | CAIKPEGAGLYGYTF
TRBD1 | TRBJ2-7 | - | TRBV28 | TGTGCCAGCAGTTTTCCGGGACAGGTCTACGAGCAGTACTTC | CASSFPGQVYEQYF
- | TRBJ2-7 | - | TRBV20-1 | TGCAGTGTTTGGATCGGGGAGCGAAACGAGCAGTACTTC | CSVWIGERNEQYF
TRBD1 | TRBJ1-2 | - | TRBV3-1 | TGTGCCAGCAGCCAAGAAGGACAGGGCAACTATGGCTACACCTTC | CASSQEGQGNYGYTF
TRBD1 | TRBJ1-6 | - | TRBV12-3/TRBV12-4 | TGTGCCAGCAGTTTAAGTTCTGGCGGGACAGCCAATTCACCCCTCCACTTT | CASSLSSGGTANSPLHF
- | TRBJ1-3 | once | TRBV7-2 | TGTGCCAGCAGCCATGGGACGTCTGGAAACACCATATATTTT | CASSHGTSGNTIYF
- | TRBJ1-2 | - | TRBV5-5 | TGTGCCAGCAGCCGCGAAATGGACAGCCTTAACTATGGCTACACCTTC | CASSREMDSLNYGYTF
- | TRBJ1-3 | few | TRBV4-1 | TGCGCCAGCAGCCAAGGCATCCCAGGGACTTGGAACACCATATATTTT | CASSQGIPGTWNTIYF
- | TRBJ1-1 | - | TRBV20-1 | TGCAGTGCTAGATCGGGCTTCCCTGCGAACACTGAAGCTTTCTTT | CSARSGFPANTEAFF
- | TRBJ1-6 | once | TRBV14 | TGTGCCAGCAGCCAACAGGGCGTCCGTAATTCACCCCTCCACTTT | CASSQQGVRNSPLHF
- | TRBJ1-5 | few | TRBV20-1 | TGCAGTGCAGTGACAGTAAACAATCAGCCCCAGCATTTT | CSAVTVNNQPQHF
TRBD2 | TRBJ2-2 | - | TRBV6-2/TRBV6-3 | TGTGCCAGCAGTTACGCCGGGACTAGCACCACCGGGGAGCTGTTTTTT | CASSYAGTSTTGELFF
TRBD2 | TRBJ2-3 | - | TRBV7-9 | TGTGCCAGCAGCTTCTCAGCGGGGCGGGCAGATACGCAGTATTTT | CASSFSAGRADTQYF
TRBD1 | TRBJ1-1 | - | TRBV18 | TGTGCCAGCTCACCAATTCTCTTGACAGGGAAGTTGGTGGGGACAAACACTGAAGCTTTCTTT | CASSPILLTGKLVGTNTEAFF
TRBD2 | TRBJ2-2 | - | TRBV11-2 | TGTGCCAGCAGCTTCCGATCGGCTAGCGGAAACACCGGGGAGCTGTTTTTT | CASSFRSASGNTGELFF
TRBD2 | TRBJ2-1 | - | TRBV4-3 | TGCGCCAGCAGCCAGGCTAGCGGGGGGGCCGGTAATGAGCAGTTCTTC | CASSQASGGAGNEQFF
TRBD1 | TRBJ1-2 | - | TRBV20-1 | TGCAGTGCAACGGGACAGGGGGGTAACTATGGCTACACCTTC | CSATGQGGNYGYTF
- | TRBJ1-1 | - | TRBV15 | TGTGCCACCAGCAGAGATCTTGTCACTGAAGCTTTCTTT | CATSRDLVTEAFF
- | TRBJ1-5 | - | TRBV6-2/TRBV6-3 | TGTGCCAGCAGGGAAACAACTCGGGCAGGCTTCAATCAGCCCCAGCATTTT | CASRETTRAGFNQPQHF
- | TRBJ1-3 | few | TRBV7-9 | TGTGCCAGCAGCTTCGAAGTCTCTGGAAACACCATATATTTT | CASSFEVSGNTIYF
TRBD2 | TRBJ2-7 | many | TRBV20-1 | TGCAGTGCTAGAGATCCTCACGGGCCAGGGAGGGGAGAGCAGTACTTC | CSARDPHGPGRGEQYF
- | TRBJ1-2 | - | TRBV4-2 | TGTGCCAGCAGCCAAGAGGGCGATGGGGAGAACTATGGCTACACCTTC | CASSQEGDGENYGYTF